This is a list of T cell receptor beta chains from one sample in a study of T cell responses to AZD1222 COVID-19 vaccine. Repertoires were generated with immunoSEQ multiplex PCR, while TCRdb's copy carries only in-frame clones and drops some. The sample has 100,000 to 120,000 clones; more than 75% are singletons. The material sequenced was peripheral blood, taken on day 0 of AZD1222 vaccination. These receptors all stem from an adult in good health. The conserved cysteine and the conserved F or W are not part of the CDR3 here.

j_call v_call cdr3_aa
TRBJ1-2 TRBV7-8 ASSLDSSSVGGYT
TRBJ2-7 TRBV7-2 ASSLGPEREQY
TRBJ1-1 TRBV29-1 SVISGMNTEAF
TRBJ2-1 TRBV25-1 ASSDGWDRSRGEQF
TRBJ1-5 TRBV2 ASREQVWQPQH
TRBJ1-2 TRBV10-3 AISEQSARGSYGYT
TRBJ1-1 TRBV28 ASSLDSYAMNTEAF
TRBJ1-2 TRBV5-6 ASSLEGENNYGYT
TRBJ2-6 TRBV5-4 ASSLINSDSGANVLT
TRBJ2-7 TRBV28 ASSLYHGTSVGEQY
TRBJ1-4 TRBV2 ASTGQGGEKLF